A single sample gave rise to the 27 T cell receptor beta chains below, sequenced in a study of immune evolution from preneoplasia to lung adenocarcinoma. Sequencing was performed with immunoSEQ multiplex PCR; in TCRdb, only in-frame clones are kept and a portion is missing. The top ten clones hold 6.5% to 8% of a sample with some 4,500 clones, approximately 74% of them seen once. The source material was FFPE adjacent normal lung tissue. These receptors all stem from a person aged 60 to 85 with lung adenocarcinoma.

V usage is TRBV29-1 and J usage is TRBJ2-3, with D possibly matching TRBD2 (6 bases). Germline assignment: CDR1 SQVTM and CDR2 ANQGSEA. Trimming took 0 bases from V and 1 from J, leaving 8 bases between them. There are 14 residues in the CDR3. DNA of the CDR3: TGCAGCGTTGAAGATTGGGGGGGCACAGATACGCAGTATTTT. Residues: CSVEDWGGTDTQYF.

The chain employs TRBV29-1 and TRBJ2-5; D may correspond to TRBD1 or TRBD2 (7 bases each). V was trimmed by 4 bases and J by 9 bases, leaving 21 bases between them. CDR3 length: 14 residues. Germline V gene lookup returns CDR1 SQVTM and CDR2 ANQGSEA. The CDR3 nucleotides are TGCAGCGTTGGACAGGGAGGGTGGGAAGGGGCCCAGTACTTC. It is translated as CSVGQGGWEGAQYF.

The chain employs TRBV5-1 and TRBJ1-2; 8 bases fit TRBD1. Trimming took 7 bases from V and 4 from J; bases not matched to a gene: 12. This CDR3 contains 15 residues. CDR1 is SGHRS and CDR2 is YFSETQ in the germline V gene. The CDR3 loop reads CASSTGQGVSYGYTF. The CDR3 coding sequence is TGCGCCAGCTCGACTGGACAGGGCGTGAGCTATGGCTACACCTTC.

V and J are TRBV7-8 and TRBJ1-2; no clear D gene. Germline assignment: CDR1 SGHVS and CDR2 FQNEAQ. The CDR3 covers 13 residues. Trimming cost V 5 bases and J 4 bases, with 11 bases left between them. The CDR3: CASSTRKTYGYTF. In nucleotides, the CDR3 is TGTGCCAGCAGCACCCGAAAGACCTATGGCTACACCTTC.

The V call is TRBV28, the J call TRBJ2-1; 9 positions agree with TRBD2. This CDR3 comprises 15 residues. From germline, CDR1 is MDHEN and CDR2 SYDVKM. Losses at the gene ends were 5 bases for V and 10 bases for J; bases not matched to a gene: 12. CDR3 in amino acids: CASSPNPGLAGEQFF. The CDR3 region has the DNA TGTGCCAGCAGTCCCAACCCGGGACTAGCAGGCGAGCAGTTCTTC.

The chain is built from TRBV7-9 and TRBJ2-1; 7 nucleotides agree with TRBD1. The CDR3 loop spans 14 amino acids. Germline values: CDR1 SEHNR, CDR2 FQNEAQ (reference sequence). Unmatched junction bases numbered 9, after V lost 3 bases and J lost 10 bases. Here the CDR3 DNA reads TGTGCCAGCAGCTTGAGGACTGTACAGGGGGAGCAGTTCTTC. Amino acids: CASSLRTVQGEQFF. The whole variable domain, remainder taken from reference TRBV7-9 and TRBJ2-1, is DTGVSQNPRHKITKRGQNVTFRCDPISEHNRLYWYRQTLGQGPEFLTYFQNEAQLEKSRLLSDRFSAERPKGSFSTLEIQRTEQGDSAMYLCASSLRTVQGEQFFGPGTRLTVL.

V is TRBV18 and J is TRBJ1-4; D is unresolved. This CDR3 is 15 amino acids long. The germline V gene encodes CDR1 KGHSH and CDR2 LQKENI. V shed 3 bases and J shed 7 bases, with 15 bases lying between them. The CDR3 protein is CASSPRAVAGEKLFF. The CDR3 region has the DNA TGTGCCAGCTCACCCCGGGCAGTAGCGGGTGAAAAACTGTTTTTT.

The rearrangement links TRBV2 to TRBJ2-7; tentative D call: TRBD1 (6 bases). CDR3 length equals 15 residues. Per the germline V gene, CDR1 is SNHLY and CDR2 is FYNNEI. The V end lost 5 bases, the J end lost 2 bases, and 16 bases lay between the germline ends. The CDR3 DNA reads TGTGCCAGCAGTTCCGGACAGACACTTCCCTACGAGCAGTACTTC. Encoded protein: CASSSGQTLPYEQYF.

This clone is large. CDR3 sequence reads: CASSLDTTDDEQFF. DNA for the CDR3: TGTGCCAGCAGCTTAGATACAACGGATGATGAGCAGTTCTTC. The chain joins TRBV11-3 to TRBJ2-1, with D hard to call. V was cut by 0 bases and J by 8 bases, with 11 bases left in between. The V gene's germline CDR1 is SGHNT and CDR2 YENEEA. The CDR3 spans 14 residues.

The chain carries TRBV5-1 and TRBJ1-1, with no clear D. Germline CDR1 and CDR2: SGHRS and YFSETQ. The V gene lost 0 bases and the J gene lost 0 bases, with 9 bases spanning the gap. The CDR3 contains 15 residues. The CDR3: CASSLAPGMNTEAFF. The CDR3 coding sequence is TGCGCCAGCAGCTTGGCCCCGGGTATGAACACTGAAGCTTTCTTT.

Comment on this clone: At one end, the junction sequence differs from germline, possibly due to a read error. The chain links TRBV7-7 to TRBJ2-3; TRBD2 matches 14 bases. The germline CDR1 and CDR2 sequences are SSHAT and FNYEAQ (reference sequence). The CDR3 is made up of 16 amino acids. Here the CDR3 reads CASSEGLAGATDTQYF. In DNA, the CDR3 is TGTGCTAGCAGCGAGGGACTAGCGGGAGCTACAGATACGCAGTATTTT.

The chain employs TRBV4-1 and TRBJ1-5; D unclear. The germline gives CDR1 MGHRA, CDR2 YSYEKL. The CDR3 is 15 residues long. The ends were cut back, 0 bases at V and 3 bases at J, with 9 bases in the middle. The CDR3 protein is CASSQERQDNQPQHF. CDR3 nucleotides: TGCGCCAGCAGCCAAGAGAGGCAGGACAATCAGCCCCAGCATTTT.

DNA of the CDR3: TGTGCCTGGAGTGGGACTCCCCCGGAGACCCAGTACTTC. Protein product: CAWSGTPPETQYF. The chain carries TRBV30 and TRBJ2-5, with TRBD2 as a possible D gene (5 bases). V was clipped by 1 base and J by 5 bases, with 11 bases between them. The CDR3 consists of 13 residues. CDR1 and CDR2 from the germline V gene are GTSNPN and SVGIG (reference sequence).

This sequence joins TRBV11-2 and TRBJ1-1, with 7 positions matching TRBD1. Per germline, CDR1 SGHAT and CDR2 FQNNGV. The ends lost 1 base at V and 7 bases at J; junction bases unmatched: 3. The CDR3 consists of 13 residues. The CDR3 nucleotides are TGTGCCAGCAGCTTAGTCCCAGGGGGTGAAGCTTTCTTT. Amino acids: CASSLVPGGEAFF.

This clone turned up a few times. The gene calls are TRBV9 and TRBJ2-1; the D gene is possibly TRBD1 (6 bases). Germline-derived CDR1 and CDR2 are SGDLS and YYNGEE. CDR3 length: 15 residues. With 3 bases removed from V and 8 bases from J, the gap between germline ends came to 18 bases. The CDR3: CASSAQQGRADEQFF. The CDR3 DNA reads as TGTGCCAGCAGCGCCCAACAGGGACGGGCGGATGAGCAGTTCTTC.

The CDR3 DNA reads TGCGCCAGCAGCCAAGAACCCAAGGCCTACGAGCAGTACTTC. This encodes CASSQEPKAYEQYF. The V gene is TRBV4-1, the J gene TRBJ2-7; unclear D gene. The germline V gene encodes CDR1 MGHRA and CDR2 YSYEKL. Trimming shortened V by 0 bases and J by 2 bases, and 8 bases separated the two germline ends. The CDR3 runs 14 residues.

The rearrangement joins TRBV30 to TRBJ2-3, with D maybe TRBD2 (6 bases). The germline V gene has CDR1 GTSNPN and CDR2 SVGIG (reference sequence). The CDR3 extends over 14 amino acids. The ends were cut back, 2 bases at V and 1 base at J, with 10 bases in the middle. The chain's CDR3 is CAWSPGGGTDTQYF. For the CDR3, the DNA is TGTGCCTGGAGTCCCGGGGGAGGCACAGATACGCAGTATTTT.

CDR3 residues: CASSLLGYEQYF. The CDR3 nucleotides are TGTGCCAGCAGCTTATTAGGGTACGAGCAGTACTTC. This rearrangement joins TRBV11-2 to TRBJ2-7, with unresolved D. V was shortened by 2 bases and J by 4 bases, with 6 bases between the two germline ends. Looked up from germline, CDR1 is SGHAT and CDR2 is FQNNGV. CDR3 length equals 12 residues.

The chain uses TRBV6-1 and TRBJ1-2; no clear D. Trimming took 6 bases from V and 2 from J, leaving 10 bases between them. Germline V gene lookup returns CDR1 MNHNS and CDR2 SASEGT. This CDR3 comprises 13 residues. Here the CDR3 DNA reads TGTGCCAGCAGGAATTCACCAAACTATGGCTACACCTTC. Its protein product is CASRNSPNYGYTF.

In this sample, this clone turned up a few times. V gene TRBV11-3 combines with J gene TRBJ1-4; a weak D match, TRBD1 (5 bases). The germline V gene has CDR1 SGHNT and CDR2 YENEEA. The CDR3 consists of 15 residues. V was cut by 1 base and J by 3 bases, with 9 bases left in between. In DNA form, the CDR3 reads TGTGCCAGCAGCTTAGGACAGAATTCTAATGAAAAACTGTTTTTT. The encoded protein is CASSLGQNSNEKLFF.

The chain is built from TRBV5-6 and TRBJ2-1; D not resolved. Per the germline V gene, CDR1 is SGHDT and CDR2 is YYEEEE. With 0 bases removed from V and 4 bases from J, the gap between germline ends came to 8 bases. The CDR3 spans 14 residues. This chain's CDR3 is CASSLVRSYNEQFF. In DNA, the CDR3 is TGTGCCAGCAGCTTGGTCCGCTCTTACAATGAGCAGTTCTTC. The full variable domain, its missing parts supplied by reference TRBV5-6 and TRBJ2-1, is DAGVTQSPTHLIKTRGQQVTLRCSPKSGHDTVSWYQQALGQGPQFIFQYYEEEERQRGNFPDRFSGHQFPNYSSELNVNALLLGDSALYLCASSLVRSYNEQFFGPGTRLTVL.

This clone occurred once. The rearrangement links TRBV6-5 to TRBJ1-1; D is uncertain. Trimming cost V 5 bases and J 4 bases, with 14 bases left between them. Looked up from germline, CDR1 is MNHEY and CDR2 is SVGAGI. This CDR3 is 14 amino acids long. This CDR3 reads CASSTLISGTEAFF. The CDR3 DNA is TGTGCCAGCAGTACATTAATTAGCGGCACTGAAGCTTTCTTT.

This chain links TRBV11-3 with TRBJ2-1; D is possibly TRBD2 (5 bases). V was cut by 1 base and J by 5 bases, with 12 bases left in between. This CDR3 comprises 15 residues. The germline gives CDR1 SGHNT, CDR2 YENEEA. In DNA, the CDR3 is TGTGCCAGCAGCTTAGGGCTAGCCGGAAACAATGAGCAGTTCTTC. The encoded protein is CASSLGLAGNNEQFF.

J is TRBJ1-1 and V is TRBV19; D is uncertain. Looked up from germline, CDR1 is LNHDA and CDR2 is SQIVND (reference sequence). The CDR3 has 13 amino acids. Trimming pared 4 bases from V and 1 base from J, leaving 7 bases between. The CDR3 DNA is TGTGCCAGTAGTACCCGGGAGAACACTGAAGCTTTCTTT. As protein: CASSTRENTEAFF.

The genes are TRBV11-2 and TRBJ2-7, with TRBD2 identical over 7 bases. CDR1 and CDR2 from the germline V gene are SGHAT and FQNNGV. Unmatched junction bases numbered 8, after V lost 7 bases and J lost 2 bases. The CDR3 is 14 residues long. The CDR3 reads CASKKQGLAYEQYF. Written as DNA, the CDR3 is TGTGCCAGCAAGAAACAAGGACTAGCCTACGAGCAGTACTTC.

The rearrangement joins TRBV5-1 to TRBJ2-5, with TRBD2 as a possible D gene (6 bases). Germline V gene sequence: CDR1 SGHRS, CDR2 YFSETQ. Trimming left V 1 base short and J 2 bases short, with 12 bases between. The CDR3 covers 15 residues. The CDR3 sequence is CASSLTGGKQETQYF. CDR3 DNA: TGCGCCAGCAGCTTGACAGGAGGGAAACAAGAGACCCAGTACTTC.

This sequence joins TRBV29-1 and TRBJ1-1; D uncertain. The CDR3 is 10 amino acids. Germline CDR1 reads SQVTM; CDR2 reads ANQGSEA. The V and J ends lost 7 bases and 3 bases respectively, with 6 bases between them. The CDR3 DNA reads TGCAGCGGGAGGGACACTGAAGCTTTCTTT. It encodes CSGRDTEAFF.